A single sample is the source of the 21 T cell receptor beta chains below, sequenced in a study of T cells after yellow fever vaccination (dated by TCRdb to the late 2010s). What this sample's treatment or condition label stands for: live attenuated yellow fever vaccine strain. The receptor library was made with 5' RACE. The instrument given in TCRdb is Illumina HiSeq 2500. TCRdb trimmed the raw reads at Q25, called clones with MiXCR and kept productive beta chains. Rows matching on CDR3 protein sequence are summarized as one entry with the most common DNA and genes. The sample data list some 560,000 distinct CDR3 sequences, and less than 20% of these were observed just once. The ten largest clones capture roughly an eighth of the sample. Sequencing was performed on PBMCs, taken 15 days after the yellow fever booster vaccination. The receptors shown here come from a man between 25 and 39 years old who received the YFV17D yellow fever vaccine.

This clonotype was seen ten or more times. V gene TRBV7-2 combines with J gene TRBJ2-1; no clear D. Deletions cut 5 bases from V and 10 bases from J, with 15 bases between. This CDR3 region has 13 residues. CDR1 SGHTA and CDR2 FQGNSA come from the germline V gene. CDR3 in amino acids: CASSDLGRREQFF. The CDR3 coding sequence is TGTGCCAGCAGCGATTTAGGTCGGCGGGAGCAGTTCTTC.

This clonotype was recorded a few times. The rearrangement uses TRBV27 and TRBJ2-7, with 9 bases identical to TRBD1. The CDR3 length is 15 residues. V shed 3 bases, J shed 2 bases, and the junction held 5 bases outside the gene matches. Germline V gene data show CDR1 as MNHEY and CDR2 as SMNVEV (reference sequence). The CDR3 reads CASSFIGQGTYEQYF. The CDR3 DNA is TGTGCCAGCAGTTTTATAGGACAGGGGACCTACGAGCAGTACTTC.

This clonotype occurred a few times. This chain links TRBV29-1 with TRBJ2-5; D call uncertain. CDR3 size: 12 residues. The V gene's germline CDR1 is SQVTM and CDR2 ANQGSEA. V lost 6 bases, J lost 0 bases, and 8 bases lay in between. CDR3: CSVDSYQETQYF. DNA of the CDR3: TGCAGCGTCGATTCGTACCAAGAGACCCAGTACTTC.

This clonotype was counted between two and nine times. The chain's CDR3 is CSAPVGSSYNEQFF. The CDR3 DNA reads as TGCAGTGCTCCCGTCGGGAGCTCCTACAATGAGCAGTTCTTC. This chain uses TRBV20-1 with TRBJ2-1; weak D call: TRBD2 (6 bases). Germline V lookup: CDR1 DFQATT, CDR2 SNEGSKA (reference sequence). The CDR3 sequence is 14 residues long. V gave up 5 bases and J gave up 0 bases, with 11 bases separating them.

The chain has TRBV25-1 and TRBJ2-5; D might be TRBD1 or TRBD2, each matching 5 bases. In germline, CDR1 is MGHDK, CDR2 SYGVNS. The CDR3 is 14 amino acids. Trimming pared 1 base from V and 4 bases from J, leaving 10 bases between. In DNA, the CDR3 is TGTGCCAGCAGTGAATCGGGACGGATAGAGACCCAGTACTTC. It codes for CASSESGRIETQYF.

The genes are TRBV6-2 or TRBV6-3 and TRBJ2-2; D is undetermined. Germline CDR1 MNHEY, CDR2 SVGEGT. This CDR3 spans 14 amino acids. The V and J ends lost 6 bases and 1 base respectively, with 9 bases between them. CDR3 in DNA: TGTGCCAGCAGACTGACCGTGAACACCGGGGAGCTGTTTTTT. It is translated as CASRLTVNTGELFF.

This clonotype was counted only a few times. At one of its ends the junction is not consistent with the germline gene, which may arise from a read error. J is TRBJ2-5 and V is TRBV7-8; D ambiguous. The CDR3 spans 11 residues. Germline V gene sequence: CDR1 SGHVS, CDR2 FQNEAQ. CDR3 in amino acids: CASSITDPVHF. CDR3 nucleotide sequence: TGTGCCAGCAGCATCACGGACCCCGTCCACTTC.

The chain recombines TRBV2 with TRBJ2-5; 11 bases are a match to TRBD2. CDR1 SNHLY and CDR2 FYNNEI come from the germline V gene. The CDR3 contains 16 residues. V dropped 2 bases and J dropped 9; count of bases not matched to a gene: 11. In DNA form, the CDR3 reads TGTGCCAGCAGTGAACGGGGGGGACTAGCGGCCATGGCCCAGTACTTC. It encodes CASSERGGLAAMAQYF.

V usage is TRBV5-6 and J usage is TRBJ2-1; the D call may be TRBD1 or TRBD2 (5 bases each). This CDR3 comprises 14 residues. Germline assignment: CDR1 SGHDT and CDR2 YYEEEE. Deletions cut 3 bases from V and 9 bases from J, with 16 bases between. The CDR3 here is CASSWDGGIGEQFF. CDR3 in DNA: TGTGCCAGCAGCTGGGACGGTGGGATAGGTGAGCAGTTCTTC.

This chain joins TRBV3-1 and TRBJ1-5; D might be TRBD1 (6 bases). The germline V gene encodes CDR1 LGHDT and CDR2 YNNKEL (reference sequence). This CDR3 has 15 amino acids. V lost 1 base and J 4 bases, leaving 11 bases between the germline ends. CDR3 sequence (DNA): TGTGCCAGCAGCCAAGGAGGGGGTGGAAATCAGCCCCAGCATTTT. This encodes CASSQGGGGNQPQHF.

This chain's CDR3 is CASRSAGGETQYF. The CDR3 DNA sequence: TGTGCCAGCAGGTCGGCGGGAGGAGAGACCCAGTACTTC. The rearrangement links TRBV14 to TRBJ2-5, with 8 positions matching TRBD2. V shed 6 bases and J 4 bases; nucleotides not matched to a gene: 4. CDR3 size: 13 residues. Per the germline V gene, CDR1 is SGHDN and CDR2 is FVKESK.

This rearrangement joins TRBV7-9 to TRBJ2-1; 14 bases fit TRBD2. The CDR3 length is 15 residues. V shed 5 bases, J shed 9 bases, and the junction held 6 bases outside the gene matches. Germline V lookup: CDR1 SEHNR, CDR2 FQNEAQ (reference sequence). The CDR3 region is CASSPGLAGAGEQFF. CDR3 nucleotide sequence: TGTGCCAGCAGCCCGGGACTAGCGGGAGCTGGTGAGCAGTTCTTC.

The gene calls are TRBV7-2 and TRBJ1-2; 8 bases match TRBD1. The CDR3 is made up of 13 amino acids. V dropped 5 bases and J dropped 4; count of bases not matched to a gene: 3. The V gene's germline CDR1 is SGHTA and CDR2 FQGNSA. This CDR3 is CASSIGTGYGYTF. The CDR3 DNA reads TGTGCCAGCAGCATCGGGACAGGCTATGGCTACACCTTC.

The genes are TRBV28 and TRBJ2-1; 9 nucleotides agree with TRBD2. Per germline, CDR1 MDHEN and CDR2 SYDVKM. This CDR3 comprises 18 residues. V lost 5 bases and J lost 1; bases outside the gene matches: 12. The DNA of the CDR3 is TGTGCCAGCAGTATCCGGAATAGCGGGAGTACTTCCTACAATGAGCAGTTCTTC. Its protein product is CASSIRNSGSTSYNEQFF.

There are a few counts of this clonotype. The V call is TRBV4-3, the J call TRBJ2-1, with D perhaps TRBD1 (6 bases). V dropped 4 bases and J dropped 7 bases, with 17 bases sitting between them. Germline-derived CDR1 and CDR2 are LGHNA and YSLEER. The CDR3 contains 15 residues. CDR3 DNA sequence: TGCGCCAGCAGCCCCGGCAGGGATAGGGGGAATGAGCAGTTCTTC. This gives the protein CASSPGRDRGNEQFF.

The chain couples TRBV29-1 to TRBJ1-5, with D hard to call. The V and J ends lost 4 bases and 9 bases respectively, with 13 bases between them. The germline gives CDR1 SQVTM, CDR2 ANQGSEA. This CDR3 has 12 residues. CDR3 nucleotide sequence: TGCAGCGTTGCGGACGGCCGGCGGCCCCAGCATTTT. It is translated as CSVADGRRPQHF.

This sequence joins TRBV29-1 and TRBJ2-3; D unresolved. Germline values: CDR1 SQVTM, CDR2 ANQGSEA. The length of the CDR3 is 12 residues. V was cut by 1 base and J by 6 bases, with 8 bases left in between. DNA for the CDR3: TGCAGCGTTGAAGCGGATAGGGATACGCAGTATTTT. Translated, it gives CSVEADRDTQYF.

This clonotype was recorded a few times. The junction and the germline gene differ at one end; a read error may be behind it. The chain recombines TRBV7-7 with TRBJ2-1; unclear D gene. CDR1 and CDR2 (germline): SSHAT, FNYEAQ (reference sequence). This CDR3 spans 13 amino acids. This CDR3 is CASSLNDLGEQFF. CDR3 DNA: TGTGCTAGCAGCTTAAACGATCTCGGTGAGCAGTTCTTC. The full variable domain, with the rest looked up from reference TRBV7-7 and TRBJ2-1, is GAGVSQSPRYKVTKRGQDVTLRCDPISSHATLYWYQQALGQGPEFLTYFNYEAQPDKSGLPSDRFSAERPEGSISTLTIQRTEQRDSAMYRCASSLNDLGEQFFGPGTRLTVL.

The chain has TRBV23-1 and TRBJ2-3; 10 bases map to TRBD2. TRBV23-1 is placed among ORFs of uncertain function. This CDR3 contains 17 residues. The V and J ends lost 0 bases and 3 bases, in that order; junction bases with no gene match: 6. In DNA form, the CDR3 reads TGCGCCAGCAGTCAATCACCTAGCGGGAGTTTAACAGATACGCAGTATTTT. This encodes CASSQSPSGSLTDTQYF.

This chain links TRBV7-8 with TRBJ2-7; 12 bases line up with TRBD1. This CDR3 contains 15 residues. V shed 6 bases, J shed 7 bases, and the junction held 10 bases outside the gene matches. Looked up from germline, CDR1 is SGHVS and CDR2 is FQNEAQ. CDR3 in DNA: TGTGCCAGCAGTCCCCACCGGGACAGGGGGCAAGAGCAGTACTTC. This codes for CASSPHRDRGQEQYF. Based on the CDR3 plus reference TRBV7-8 and TRBJ2-7, the full variable domain is GAGVSQSPRYKVAKRGQDVALRCDPISGHVSLFWYQQALGQGPEFLTYFQNEAQLDKSGLPSDRFFAERPEGSVSTLKIQRTQQEDSAVYLCASSPHRDRGQEQYFGPGTRLTVT.

The V call is TRBV4-3, the J call TRBJ2-7; tentative D call: TRBD2 (5 bases). This CDR3 spans 13 amino acids. The V gene lost 3 bases and the J gene lost 4 bases, with 10 bases spanning the gap. Germline V gives CDR1 LGHNA, CDR2 YSLEER. The CDR3 region is CASSQRPGYEQYF. CDR3 nucleotides: TGCGCCAGCAGCCAGCGCCCGGGATACGAGCAGTACTTC.